These T cell receptor beta chains were read from a single sample in a study of beta chain features in type 1 diabetes. This table comes from immunoSEQ multiplex PCR, and its TCRdb copy is limited to in-frame clones, with some not included. The sample lists about 160,000 clones, more than 60% occurring once. The material sequenced was naive CD4+ T cells from blood. These receptors were collected from a young man with type 1 diabetes. Both conserved end residues are part of each CDR3. Fields, in order: V gene, J gene, CDR3 protein.

v_call: TRBV5-1
j_call: TRBJ2-7
cdr3_aa: CASSLVPAGEQYF

v_call: TRBV7-2
j_call: TRBJ2-7
cdr3_aa: CASSLAGNIGYEQYF

v_call: TRBV28
j_call: TRBJ2-3
cdr3_aa: CASSLGTGRRTDTQYF

v_call: TRBV7-8
j_call: TRBJ1-5
cdr3_aa: CASSLLQGIENQPQHF

v_call: TRBV10-3
j_call: TRBJ2-7
cdr3_aa: CATLPGTGGIEQYF

v_call: TRBV29-1
j_call: TRBJ1-1
cdr3_aa: CSVERQMGATEAFF

v_call: TRBV6-5
j_call: TRBJ1-4
cdr3_aa: CASRTGGAGEKLFF

v_call: TRBV10-3
j_call: TRBJ2-3
cdr3_aa: CAISEYGADTQYF

v_call: TRBV2
j_call: TRBJ2-6
cdr3_aa: CASSELAGANVLTF

v_call: TRBV7-2
j_call: TRBJ2-7
cdr3_aa: CASSLASGAGEQYF

v_call: TRBV5-1
j_call: TRBJ2-1
cdr3_aa: CASSLDTYNEQFF

v_call: TRBV4-1
j_call: TRBJ2-7
cdr3_aa: CASSQDRTGTGDYEQYF

v_call: TRBV4-3
j_call: TRBJ1-2
cdr3_aa: CASSQGWVNYGYTF

v_call: TRBV9
j_call: TRBJ2-1
cdr3_aa: CASSVAGNNEQFF

v_call: TRBV18
j_call: TRBJ2-7
cdr3_aa: CASSPLGQGGPYEQYF

v_call: TRBV28
j_call: TRBJ2-2
cdr3_aa: CASSLTGTANTGELFF

v_call: TRBV25-1
j_call: TRBJ2-3
cdr3_aa: CASRSGAGLTDTQYF

v_call: TRBV5-1
j_call: TRBJ1-3
cdr3_aa: CASSPGISGNTIYF

v_call: TRBV30
j_call: TRBJ1-5
cdr3_aa: CAWTSGGKGNQPQHF

v_call: TRBV7-9
j_call: TRBJ1-4
cdr3_aa: CASSPQGAEEKLFF

v_call: TRBV10-3
j_call: TRBJ1-6
cdr3_aa: CAMSRDRDNSPLHF

v_call: TRBV9
j_call: TRBJ1-5
cdr3_aa: CASSVDGSNQPQHF

v_call: TRBV5-6
j_call: TRBJ1-5
cdr3_aa: CASSLTGGDQPQHF